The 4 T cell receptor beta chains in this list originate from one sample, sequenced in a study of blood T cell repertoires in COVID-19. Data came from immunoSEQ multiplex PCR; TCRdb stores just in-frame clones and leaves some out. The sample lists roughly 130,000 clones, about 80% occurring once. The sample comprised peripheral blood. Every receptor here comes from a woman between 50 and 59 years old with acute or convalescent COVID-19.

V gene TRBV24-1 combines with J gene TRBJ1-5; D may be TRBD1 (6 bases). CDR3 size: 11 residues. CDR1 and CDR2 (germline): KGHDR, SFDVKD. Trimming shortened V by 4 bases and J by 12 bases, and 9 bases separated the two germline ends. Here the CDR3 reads CATSEGQVQHF. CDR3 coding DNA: TGTGCCACCAGTGAGGGACAAGTCCAGCATTTT.

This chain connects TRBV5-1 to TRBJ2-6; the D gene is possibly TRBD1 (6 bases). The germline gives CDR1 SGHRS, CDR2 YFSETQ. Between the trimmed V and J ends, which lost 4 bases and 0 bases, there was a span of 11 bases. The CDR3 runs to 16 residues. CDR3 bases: TGCGCCAGCAGCGACAGGACCTACTCTGGGGCCAACGTCCTGACTTTC. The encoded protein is CASSDRTYSGANVLTF.

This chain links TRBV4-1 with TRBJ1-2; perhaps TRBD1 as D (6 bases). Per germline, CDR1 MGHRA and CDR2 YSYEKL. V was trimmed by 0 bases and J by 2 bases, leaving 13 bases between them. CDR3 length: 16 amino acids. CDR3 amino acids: CASSQDEWGHNYGYTF. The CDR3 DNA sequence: TGCGCCAGCAGCCAAGACGAATGGGGACACAACTATGGCTACACCTTC.

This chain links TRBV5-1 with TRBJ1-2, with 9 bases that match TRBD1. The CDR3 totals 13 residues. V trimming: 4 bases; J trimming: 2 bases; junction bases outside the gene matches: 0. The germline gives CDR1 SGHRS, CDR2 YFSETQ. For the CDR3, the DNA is TGCGCCAGCAGCGGGACAGGGAACTATGGCTACACCTTC. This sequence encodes CASSGTGNYGYTF.